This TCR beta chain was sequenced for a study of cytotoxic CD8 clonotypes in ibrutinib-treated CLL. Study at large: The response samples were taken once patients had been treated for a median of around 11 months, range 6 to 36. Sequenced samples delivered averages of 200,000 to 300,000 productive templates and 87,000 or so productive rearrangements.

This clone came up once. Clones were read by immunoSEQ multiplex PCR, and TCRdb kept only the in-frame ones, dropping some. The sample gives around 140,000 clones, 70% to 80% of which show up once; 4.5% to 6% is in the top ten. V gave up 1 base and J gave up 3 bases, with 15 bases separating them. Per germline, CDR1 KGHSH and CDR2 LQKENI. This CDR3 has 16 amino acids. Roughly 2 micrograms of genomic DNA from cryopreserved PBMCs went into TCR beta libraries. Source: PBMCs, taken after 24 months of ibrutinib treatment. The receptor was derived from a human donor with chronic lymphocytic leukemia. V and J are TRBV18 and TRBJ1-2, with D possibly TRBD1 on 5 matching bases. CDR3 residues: CASSPLSGTGHYGYTF. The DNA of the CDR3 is TGTGCCAGCTCACCACTTTCCGGGACGGGGCACTATGGCTACACCTTC.